The next 15 T cell receptor beta chains were all read from a single sample in a study of PD-1 blockade in mismatch repair-deficient tumors. TCRdb's table, derived via immunoSEQ multiplex PCR, lists solely in-frame clones and lacks some. The sample yields around 100,000 clones, approximately 83% seen once. The sequenced sample was peripheral blood, obtained less than 37 weeks after starting pembrolizumab. These receptors all stem from an adult with mismatch repair-deficient cancer.

CDR3 sequence reads: CASSQVGDNAEAFF. DNA of the CDR3: TGCGCCAGCAGCCAGGTAGGAGATAACGCTGAAGCTTTCTTT. J is TRBJ1-1 and V is TRBV4-1; no definite D call. Germline loops: CDR1 MGHRA, CDR2 YSYEKL. The CDR3 sequence is 14 residues long. The V end lost 3 bases, the J end lost 6 bases, and 14 bases lay between the germline ends.

The rearrangement joins TRBV4-1 to TRBJ2-7; tentatively, D is TRBD2 (6 bases). V was clipped by 0 bases and J by 5 bases, with 14 bases between them. The CDR3 loop spans 15 amino acids. Germline CDR1 reads MGHRA; CDR2 reads YSYEKL. The CDR3 nucleotides read TGCGCCAGCAGCCAAGATCGGAGACTAGACGACGAGCAGTACTTC. Protein: CASSQDRRLDDEQYF.

The J gene is TRBJ2-5, the V gene TRBV12-5; TRBD1 matches at 9 bases. CDR3 length equals 15 residues. The germline V gene has CDR1 LGHNT and CDR2 FRNRAP. V shed 1 base and J 5 bases; nucleotides not matched to a gene: 5. CDR3 sequence reads: CASGLATGQGETQYF. The CDR3 coding sequence is TGTGCTAGTGGTTTGGCCACGGGACAGGGTGAGACCCAGTACTTC.

This clone has a handful of counts. The rearrangement links TRBV7-9 to TRBJ2-5, with D unresolved. CDR1 and CDR2 from the germline V gene are SEHNR and FQNEAQ (reference sequence). V was pared by 2 bases and J by 5 bases, with 6 bases between. This CDR3 has 12 residues. DNA of the CDR3: TGTGCCAGCAGCTTACTCGTTGAGACCCAGTACTTC. It translates to CASSLLVETQYF.

The chain links TRBV7-9 to TRBJ2-1; no clear D gene. V was clipped by 5 bases and J by 5 bases, with 10 bases between them. There are 13 residues in the CDR3. Germline CDR1 reads SEHNR; CDR2 reads FQNEAQ (reference sequence). As DNA, the CDR3 is TGTGCCAGCAGCCTTGGGTCCAACAATGAGCAGTTCTTC. This codes for CASSLGSNNEQFF.

This chain connects TRBV18 to TRBJ2-5, with 7 bases matching TRBD1. The CDR3 spans 14 residues. CDR1 KGHSH and CDR2 LQKENI come from the germline V gene. V trimming: 5 bases; J trimming: 2 bases; junction bases outside the gene matches: 5. The CDR3: CASSSQGDQETQYF. Written as DNA, the CDR3 is TGTGCCAGCTCATCTCAGGGGGATCAAGAGACCCAGTACTTC.

This clone was seen a single time. The chain combines TRBV6-1 with TRBJ1-1; 8 bases align to TRBD1. This CDR3 is built from 15 residues. V shed 8 bases, J shed 3 bases, and the junction held 11 bases outside the gene matches. Germline loops: CDR1 MNHNS, CDR2 SASEGT. CDR3 in amino acids: CASLVPGQGDTEAFF. The CDR3 DNA is TGTGCCAGCTTGGTCCCCGGACAGGGAGACACTGAAGCTTTCTTT.

CDR3 coding DNA: TGTGCCAGCAGCTTTCATCCAGGGACCAATGAGCAGTTCTTC. This encodes CASSFHPGTNEQFF. The chain carries TRBV7-2 and TRBJ2-1, with D possibly called TRBD1 or TRBD2 (5 bases each). This CDR3 contains 14 residues. Looked up from germline, CDR1 is SGHTA and CDR2 is FQGNSA. V was pared by 3 bases and J by 6 bases, with 12 bases between.

Only a few counts were recorded for this clone. The chain joins TRBV6-6 to TRBJ2-7; 8 nucleotides line up with TRBD2. The CDR3 is 14 amino acids. J lost 4 bases, V lost 2 bases, and 4 bases had no gene match. Germline V gene data show CDR1 as MNHNY and CDR2 as SVGAGI (reference sequence). CDR3 sequence (DNA): TGTGCCAGCAGTTACAGGAGCGGGAGTTACGAGCAGTACTTC. It translates to CASSYRSGSYEQYF.

V gene TRBV4-2 combines with J gene TRBJ2-1; D could derive from TRBD1 or TRBD2 (5 bases each). Trimming cost V 0 bases and J 4 bases, with 10 bases left between them. CDR1 and CDR2 from the germline V gene are LGHNA and YNFKEQ. The CDR3 is 15 amino acids. CDR3 amino acids: CASSQDPGAYNEQFF. The DNA of the CDR3 is TGTGCCAGCAGCCAAGATCCCGGGGCATACAATGAGCAGTTCTTC.

The chain carries TRBV11-1 and TRBJ2-7; 9 bases line up with TRBD1. J was trimmed by 4 bases and V by 5 bases; bases with no gene match: 6. Germline assignment: CDR1 SGHAT and CDR2 FQDESV (reference sequence). The CDR3 has 14 residues. CDR3 loop: CASSPRQGGYEQYF. Here the CDR3 DNA reads TGTGCCAGCAGCCCTCGACAGGGGGGGTACGAGCAGTACTTC.

The V and J genes are TRBV19 and TRBJ2-1; D is ambiguous. V shed 1 base and J shed 0 bases, with 7 bases lying between them. The germline CDR1 and CDR2 sequences are LNHDA and SQIVND (reference sequence). The length of the CDR3 is 15 residues. CDR3 bases: TGTGCCAGTAGTATAGTACCGTCCTCCTACAATGAGCAGTTCTTC. This sequence encodes CASSIVPSSYNEQFF.

Of note for this clone: A junction boundary mismatches the germline segment, possibly from a read error. J is TRBJ2-1 and V is TRBV5-4; no clear D. The germline V gene has CDR1 SGHNT and CDR2 YYREEE (reference sequence). The CDR3 has 14 amino acids. In DNA form, the CDR3 reads TGCGCCAGCAGCCAAGATCTCGGCCGGATTGAGCAGTTCTTC. Encoded protein: CASSQDLGRIEQFF.

This clone appeared a few times. The chain employs TRBV7-2 and TRBJ1-1; no clear D. This CDR3 contains 14 residues. V lost 3 bases, J lost 6 bases, and 14 bases lay in between. CDR1 and CDR2 (germline): SGHTA, FQGNSA. The CDR3 DNA reads TGTGCCAGCAGCTTTAGAGGGTCTGGGGCTGAAGCTTTCTTT. Protein product: CASSFRGSGAEAFF.

This chain joins TRBV6-1 and TRBJ1-5; no clear D. In germline, CDR1 is MNHNS, CDR2 SASEGT. This CDR3 has 14 residues. V lost 2 bases, J lost 0 bases, and 5 bases lay in between. CDR3 sequence: CASSETHSNQPQHF. The CDR3 region has the DNA TGTGCCAGCAGTGAAACCCATAGCAATCAGCCCCAGCATTTT.